Listed below are T cell receptor beta chains from one sample, sequenced in a study of blood T cell repertoires in COVID-19. Here immunoSEQ multiplex PCR was the method, and the copy in TCRdb shows in-frame clones only, minus some. The sample consists of 450,000 or so clones, less than 95% of them appearing once. Sequencing was done on a sample of PBMCs or T cells enriched from blood (not recorded which). The receptor set was obtained from a young man who had recovered from COVID-19. Each CDR3 is given with its conserved first and last residue. The D gene is left open where the match is weak. Where a row states a size, it is once, few, many or the class of an expanded clone; other rows omit it.

len: 14; d_gene: -; abundance: -; v_gene: TRBV6-5; j_gene: TRBJ1-5; CDR3nt: TGTGCCAGCAGGAAGGTGGGCGCAGGTCAGCCCCAGCATTTT; CDR3aa: CASRKVGAGQPQHF
len: 14; d_gene: TRBD1; abundance: -; v_gene: TRBV19; j_gene: TRBJ1-5; CDR3nt: TGTGCCAGTAGTCCGACAGGGGGCGATCAGCCCCAGCATTTT; CDR3aa: CASSPTGGDQPQHF
len: 16; d_gene: -; abundance: -; v_gene: TRBV6-4; j_gene: TRBJ2-1; CDR3nt: TGTGCCAGCAGTGAAAAGGAGCTCCTACCCTACAATGAGCAGTTCTTC; CDR3aa: CASSEKELLPYNEQFF
len: 16; d_gene: -; abundance: -; v_gene: TRBV30; j_gene: TRBJ2-7; CDR3nt: TGTGCCTGGAGTGTATTACGGGTCATGCCTCTCGACGAGCAGTACTTC; CDR3aa: CAWSVLRVMPLDEQYF
len: 13; d_gene: TRBD2; abundance: -; v_gene: TRBV28; j_gene: TRBJ2-7; CDR3nt: TGTGCCAGCAGCCGCGGGGGACGACACGAGCAGTACTTC; CDR3aa: CASSRGGRHEQYF
len: 12; d_gene: -; abundance: -; v_gene: TRBV25-1; j_gene: TRBJ2-7; CDR3nt: TGTGCCTCCCATAAGGGAGTAAGCGAGCAGTACTTC; CDR3aa: CASHKGVSEQYF
len: 16; d_gene: -; abundance: -; v_gene: TRBV11-2; j_gene: TRBJ1-4; CDR3nt: TGTGCCAGCAGTGAAGGGGAGGGGTTGTGGAATGAAAAACTGTTTTTT; CDR3aa: CASSEGEGLWNEKLFF
len: 15; d_gene: TRBD1; abundance: -; v_gene: TRBV19; j_gene: TRBJ1-2; CDR3nt: TGTGCCAGTACCCCAAACAGGGGGAACCTATTCGGCTACACCTTC; CDR3aa: CASTPNRGNLFGYTF
len: 15; d_gene: TRBD1; abundance: -; v_gene: TRBV7-9; j_gene: TRBJ1-3; CDR3nt: TGTGCCAGCAGGACTGGGACAGCCTCTGGAAACACCATATATTTT; CDR3aa: CASRTGTASGNTIYF
len: 12; d_gene: -; abundance: -; v_gene: TRBV3-1/TRBV3-2; j_gene: TRBJ2-7; CDR3nt: TGTGCCAGCAGCCAACCTCCCTACGAGCAGTACTTC; CDR3aa: CASSQPPYEQYF
len: 19; d_gene: TRBD2; abundance: -; v_gene: TRBV28; j_gene: TRBJ2-1; CDR3nt: TGTGCCAGCAGTTTGCGGCCAGCGGGAGGGCCAATTTCCTACAATGAGCAGTTCTTC; CDR3aa: CASSLRPAGGPISYNEQFF
len: 15; d_gene: TRBD1; abundance: few; v_gene: TRBV7-2; j_gene: TRBJ1-5; CDR3nt: TGTGCCAGCAGCTTAAGGACAGGGGGCTATCAGCCCCAGCATTTT; CDR3aa: CASSLRTGGYQPQHF
len: 14; d_gene: TRBD1; abundance: -; v_gene: TRBV28; j_gene: TRBJ1-1; CDR3nt: TGTGCCAGCAACCGACAGGGATGGTTCACTGAAGCTTTCTTT; CDR3aa: CASNRQGWFTEAFF
len: 15; d_gene: TRBD2; abundance: -; v_gene: TRBV3-1/TRBV3-2; j_gene: TRBJ2-1; CDR3nt: TGTGCCAGCAGCCTCGGGACCACCGGGAGGGATGAGCAGTTCTTC; CDR3aa: CASSLGTTGRDEQFF
len: 16; d_gene: TRBD1; abundance: once; v_gene: TRBV5-1; j_gene: TRBJ1-4; CDR3nt: TGCGCCAGCAGCTTTCTGGGACAGCACCTTAATGAAAAACTGTTTTTT; CDR3aa: CASSFLGQHLNEKLFF
len: 15; d_gene: TRBD2; abundance: -; v_gene: TRBV13; j_gene: TRBJ2-7; CDR3nt: TGTGCCAGCAGCTCGAGACTAGCGGGAGTTTGGGAGCAGTACTTC; CDR3aa: CASSSRLAGVWEQYF
len: 15; d_gene: TRBD1; abundance: few; v_gene: TRBV29-1; j_gene: TRBJ1-1; CDR3nt: TGCAGCGTTGAGGGGACAGGGGATAAGGGCACTGAAGCTTTCTTT; CDR3aa: CSVEGTGDKGTEAFF
len: 15; d_gene: -; abundance: -; v_gene: TRBV19; j_gene: TRBJ1-5; CDR3nt: TGTGCCAGTAGTATAGGGCAGGGTCTACATCAGCCCCAGCATTTT; CDR3aa: CASSIGQGLHQPQHF
len: 13; d_gene: -; abundance: -; v_gene: TRBV7-9; j_gene: TRBJ2-5; CDR3nt: TGTGCCAGCAGCTTAGGACTAGAAGAGACCCAGTACTTC; CDR3aa: CASSLGLEETQYF
len: 13; d_gene: -; abundance: -; v_gene: TRBV5-1; j_gene: TRBJ1-1; CDR3nt: TGCGCCAGCGGCAAGGAGATGAACACTGAAGCTTTCTTT; CDR3aa: CASGKEMNTEAFF
len: 16; d_gene: TRBD1; abundance: -; v_gene: TRBV29-1; j_gene: TRBJ1-1; CDR3nt: TGCAGCGTCCTCCCCACTCTGACAGGGGGAGGAACTGAAGCTTTCTTT; CDR3aa: CSVLPTLTGGGTEAFF
len: 13; d_gene: TRBD1; abundance: -; v_gene: TRBV5-1; j_gene: TRBJ2-7; CDR3nt: TGCGCCAGCAGACCGGGACAGCCGGGGGAGCAGTACTTC; CDR3aa: CASRPGQPGEQYF
len: 15; d_gene: -; abundance: -; v_gene: TRBV14; j_gene: TRBJ2-1; CDR3nt: TGTGCCAGCAGCCGAGCGGGCTCTGTCTACAATGAGCAGTTCTTC; CDR3aa: CASSRAGSVYNEQFF
len: 14; d_gene: -; abundance: few; v_gene: TRBV15; j_gene: TRBJ1-5; CDR3nt: TGTGCCACCAGCGCGGGAGGAGTGAGTCAGCCCCAGCATTTT; CDR3aa: CATSAGGVSQPQHF
len: 16; d_gene: -; abundance: -; v_gene: TRBV7-9; j_gene: TRBJ1-1; CDR3nt: TGTGCCAGCAGCGAAACAAATTACGACATGAACACTGAAGCTTTCTTT; CDR3aa: CASSETNYDMNTEAFF
len: 15; d_gene: -; abundance: -; v_gene: TRBV11-3; j_gene: TRBJ1-6; CDR3nt: TGTGCCAGCAGCTTACGTTACAGGGATAATTCACCCCTCCACTTT; CDR3aa: CASSLRYRDNSPLHF
len: 13; d_gene: -; abundance: -; v_gene: TRBV10-3; j_gene: TRBJ2-7; CDR3nt: TGTGCCAGCGGGACAGCCAGTTCCTACGAGCAGTACTTC; CDR3aa: CASGTASSYEQYF
len: 20; d_gene: -; abundance: -; v_gene: TRBV10-1; j_gene: TRBJ2-1; CDR3nt: TGCGCCAGCAGTGCGAATAGCGTAAGCGTTAAAAAAAGCTCCTACAATGAGCAGTTCTTC; CDR3aa: CASSANSVSVKKSSYNEQFF
len: 13; d_gene: TRBD2; abundance: -; v_gene: TRBV28; j_gene: TRBJ2-5; CDR3nt: TGTGCCAGCAGTCTCGGGAGGCTGGAGACCCAGTACTTC; CDR3aa: CASSLGRLETQYF
len: 13; d_gene: TRBD2; abundance: -; v_gene: TRBV24-1; j_gene: TRBJ2-3; CDR3nt: TGTGCCACCAGTGACCTACTAGCGGATACGCAGTATTTT; CDR3aa: CATSDLLADTQYF
len: 18; d_gene: -; abundance: -; v_gene: TRBV1; j_gene: TRBJ2-7; CDR3nt: TGCACCAGCAGCGCGAGGAGGTGGGCTAGCGGGGGTGCCCACGAGCAGTACTTC; CDR3aa: CTSSARRWASGGAHEQYF
len: 10; d_gene: -; abundance: -; v_gene: TRBV20-1; j_gene: TRBJ2-1; CDR3nt: TGCAGTGCCTCTAGGAATGAGCAGTTCTTC; CDR3aa: CSASRNEQFF
len: 14; d_gene: -; abundance: -; v_gene: TRBV19; j_gene: TRBJ1-1; CDR3nt: TGTGCCAGTAGTTTGGGACACCTGGGGACTGAAGCTTTCTTT; CDR3aa: CASSLGHLGTEAFF
len: 14; d_gene: TRBD1; abundance: -; v_gene: TRBV9; j_gene: TRBJ2-7; CDR3nt: TGTGCCAGCAGCGCGACAGGGTGGAGTGACGAGCAGTACTTC; CDR3aa: CASSATGWSDEQYF
len: 14; d_gene: TRBD1; abundance: -; v_gene: TRBV19; j_gene: TRBJ2-1; CDR3nt: TGTGCCAGTAGTTTTGGACAGGGAGCCAATGAGCAGTTCTTC; CDR3aa: CASSFGQGANEQFF
len: 12; d_gene: -; abundance: -; v_gene: TRBV12-3/TRBV12-4; j_gene: TRBJ1-5; CDR3nt: TGTGCCAGCAGTTTTATAAATCAGCCCCAGCATTTT; CDR3aa: CASSFINQPQHF
len: 18; d_gene: TRBD1; abundance: -; v_gene: TRBV5-1; j_gene: TRBJ2-5; CDR3nt: TGCGCCAGCAGCCCAAAACGGCGGCTGACAGGGGCCGGGGAGACCCAGTACTTC; CDR3aa: CASSPKRRLTGAGETQYF
len: 16; d_gene: -; abundance: -; v_gene: TRBV19; j_gene: TRBJ1-4; CDR3nt: TGTGCCAGTAATGGTTGGCCGGGCCGGGGGAGTGAAAAACTGTTTTTT; CDR3aa: CASNGWPGRGSEKLFF
len: 17; d_gene: TRBD1; abundance: -; v_gene: TRBV6-1; j_gene: TRBJ1-3; CDR3nt: TGTGCCAGCAGTGAAGCACAGGGGAGGTTCGCTCGAAACACCATATATTTT; CDR3aa: CASSEAQGRFARNTIYF
len: 13; d_gene: -; abundance: -; v_gene: TRBV9; j_gene: TRBJ1-2; CDR3nt: TGTGCCAGCAGCGTAGTAGAGGGTCATGGCTACACCTTC; CDR3aa: CASSVVEGHGYTF
len: 15; d_gene: TRBD1; abundance: -; v_gene: TRBV5-8; j_gene: TRBJ2-2; CDR3nt: TGTGCCAGCAGATCGACGGACAGGCCCACCGGGGAGCTGTTTTTT; CDR3aa: CASRSTDRPTGELFF
len: 16; d_gene: -; abundance: -; v_gene: TRBV5-6; j_gene: TRBJ2-6; CDR3nt: TGTGCCAGCAGCTTGGTGGGGAGAACTGGGGCCAACGTCCTGACTTTC; CDR3aa: CASSLVGRTGANVLTF
len: 15; d_gene: -; abundance: -; v_gene: TRBV10-1; j_gene: TRBJ2-3; CDR3nt: TGCGCCAGCAGTGATGGGCGGGCCAGCACAGATACGCAGTATTTT; CDR3aa: CASSDGRASTDTQYF
len: 17; d_gene: -; abundance: -; v_gene: TRBV7-6; j_gene: TRBJ1-4; CDR3nt: TGTGCCAGCACCTCGACCGCGACAGAGAGGACTAATGAAAAACTGTTTTTT; CDR3aa: CASTSTATERTNEKLFF
len: 15; d_gene: -; abundance: -; v_gene: TRBV7-6; j_gene: TRBJ2-2; CDR3nt: TGTGCCAGCAGCGACACAGGGATGTTGACCGGGGAGCTGTTTTTT; CDR3aa: CASSDTGMLTGELFF
len: 17; d_gene: -; abundance: few; v_gene: TRBV4-1; j_gene: TRBJ1-6; CDR3nt: TGCGCCAGCAGCGACGAGGGGGGGGGCCTCATTAATTCACCCCTCCACTTT; CDR3aa: CASSDEGGGLINSPLHF